This TCR beta chain was profiled in a study of blood T cell repertoires in COVID-19. The junction had 6 bases not matched to a gene; V was cut back by 1 base and J by 7 bases. CDR1 SQVTM and CDR2 ANQGSEA come from the germline V gene. The CDR3 runs to 15 residues. Clones were sequenced by immunoSEQ multiplex PCR, and TCRdb holds only the in-frame ones, with some missing. The data hold about 350,000 clones, with almost 90% observed a single time. The sample comprised PBMCs or T cells enriched from blood (not recorded which). The source is a woman younger than 45 who had been exposed to COVID-19. The J gene is TRBJ2-1, the V gene TRBV29-1; 11 nucleotides line up with TRBD2. The CDR3 nucleotides read TGCAGCGTTGAAGCCGGGACTAGCGGAGGGAATGAGCAGTTCTTC. Translation gives CSVEAGTSGGNEQFF.